These 13 T cell receptor beta chains were sequenced from one sample in a study of vaccination and CD4 T cells after COVID-19. With the Oncomine TCR Beta short-read assay, DNA from cultured CD4+ T cells was sequenced. One entry per CDR3 protein, called by TCRdb with MiXCR from the PCR reads. The table has 20,000 to 25,000 distinct CDR3 sequences, around two fifths seen once. Specified time point: late sampling 161 to 241 days after vaccination in three convalescent patients. This sample's treatment: roughly ten-day PBMC culture with coronavirus spike peptide pools or control peptides (ViraFEST assay). For these TCRs, the target antigens are not known. Sequenced here: CD4+ T cells from blood, cultured in vitro, sampled about 7 months after SARS-CoV-2 vaccination. The receptors here all came from a human donor who had recovered from COVID-19.

The J gene is TRBJ2-3, the V gene TRBV20-1; TRBD1 matches 9 bases. This CDR3 has 14 residues. With V trimmed by 6 bases and J by 2 bases, 6 bases remained unmatched. Germline CDR1 reads DFQATT; CDR2 reads SNEGSKA (reference sequence). The CDR3 protein is CSAKDRGNTDTQYF. The CDR3, as DNA: TGCAGTGCCAAGGACAGGGGAAACACAGATACGCAGTATTTT.

This clonotype was counted once. The chain uses TRBV27 and TRBJ1-1; D is unclear. The CDR3 is 20 residues long. Germline V gives CDR1 MNHEY, CDR2 SMNVEV (reference sequence). The V and J ends lost 5 bases and 4 bases respectively, with 32 bases between them. CDR3 amino acids: CASSPRVSGLSIRIRTEAFF. For the CDR3, the DNA is TGTGCCAGCAGTCCCAGAGTCTCCGGGCTGAGTATCCGAATCCGCACTGAAGCTTTCTTT.

In its sample, this clonotype was seen a few times. As DNA, the CDR3 is TGTGCCAGCGGGGCGTTAGCGGGAGGCTACACCGGGGAGCTGTTTTTT. Residues: CASGALAGGYTGELFF. The V call is TRBV6-1, the J call TRBJ2-2, with 10 positions matching TRBD2. After removal of 8 bases from V and 3 bases from J, the junction contained 9 bases not matched to a gene. Germline V gene lookup returns CDR1 MNHNS and CDR2 SASEGT. The CDR3 runs to 16 residues.

The chain is built from TRBV5-4 and TRBJ2-5; D remains ambiguous. This CDR3 comprises 14 residues. The germline CDR1 and CDR2 sequences are SGHNT and YYREEE (reference sequence). Trimming stripped 0 bases from V and 5 bases from J, with 11 bases between. CDR3 coding DNA: TGTGCCAGCAGCTTGGACCCGCGTGGTGAGACCCAGTACTTC. This codes for CASSLDPRGETQYF.

The rearrangement joins TRBV19 to TRBJ1-1; 8 positions agree with TRBD1. The CDR3 spans 18 residues. Unmatched junction bases numbered 14, after V lost 4 bases and J lost 1 base. Germline CDR1 and CDR2: LNHDA and SQIVND (reference sequence). The CDR3, as DNA: TGTGCCAGTAGTACCAGGGGGCTCGAGGGACTTCCGAACACTGAAGCTTTCTTT. Residues: CASSTRGLEGLPNTEAFF.

This clonotype was seen a handful of times. In DNA form, the CDR3 reads TGCAGTGCTTGGGACAGGGTCAATGAGCAGTTCTTC. Its protein is CSAWDRVNEQFF. The V and J genes are TRBV20-1 and TRBJ2-1, with 9 bases fitting TRBD1. Germline-derived CDR1 and CDR2 are DFQATT and SNEGSKA (reference sequence). CDR3 length: 12 residues. V gave up 5 bases and J gave up 6 bases; unmatched junction bases: 2.

The J gene is TRBJ1-6, the V gene TRBV20-1; unclear D gene. CDR3 length: 14 amino acids. V lost 3 bases and J 14 bases, leaving 20 bases between the germline ends. The germline gives CDR1 DFQATT, CDR2 SNEGSKA (reference sequence). The DNA for the CDR3 is TGCAGTGCTAGTCTGGCCAGACGTCTGACTACCCTCCACTTT. Translation: CSASLARRLTTLHF.

This clonotype was seen more than once but under ten times. This chain's CDR3 is CAGQGAHTIYF. CDR3 nucleotides: TGTGCCGGACAGGGGGCGCACACCATATATTTT. V is TRBV19 and J is TRBJ1-3; 11 bases align to TRBD1. The CDR3 runs to 11 residues. In germline, CDR1 is LNHDA, CDR2 SQIVND (reference sequence). J gave up 8 bases and V 11 bases, and 2 bases lay outside the gene matches.

CDR3 region: CAISETSTSTDTQYF. CDR3 DNA sequence: TGTGCCATCAGTGAAACTAGCACTAGCACAGATACGCAGTATTTT. The rearrangement links TRBV10-3 to TRBJ2-3; TRBD2 might be the D (6 bases). The germline V and J ends were trimmed by 3 bases and 0 bases, with 10 bases remaining between them. Germline-derived CDR1 and CDR2 are ENHRY and SYGVKD. This CDR3 is built from 15 residues.

The chain combines TRBV19 with TRBJ1-5, with a weak D call TRBD1 (5 bases). CDR1 is LNHDA and CDR2 is SQIVND in the germline V gene (reference sequence). The CDR3 extends over 17 amino acids. Trimming cost V 4 bases and J 1 base, with 17 bases left between them. The CDR3 reads CASSTGTGYHSNQPQHF. For the CDR3, the DNA is TGTGCCAGTAGTACAGGGACCGGGTACCACAGCAATCAGCCCCAGCATTTT.

The table lists this clonotype with a few counts. This chain connects TRBV27 to TRBJ2-7; 7 positions match TRBD2. Trimming removed 6 bases from V and 7 bases from J; junction bases left unmatched: 12. Germline-derived CDR1 and CDR2 are MNHEY and SMNVEV (reference sequence). The CDR3 length is 14 residues. DNA for the CDR3: TGTGCCAGCAGGGCCTTCAGAGAAGCGGGAGAGCAGTACTTC. Its translation is CASRAFREAGEQYF.

The CDR3 region has the DNA TGTGCCAGTAGTATTGTGGGAGGGGACCAAGAGACCCAGTACTTC. Translation gives CASSIVGGDQETQYF. V usage is TRBV19 and J usage is TRBJ2-5, with 7 positions matching TRBD2. V gave up 3 bases and J gave up 0 bases; unmatched junction bases: 4. CDR1 is LNHDA and CDR2 is SQIVND in the germline V gene (reference sequence). This CDR3 has 15 amino acids.

Details on this clonotype: Because the CDR3's place on the DNA is in doubt, the DNA is left out and the CDR3 is given as listed by TCRdb. The chain employs TRBV5-5 and TRBJ1-1; the listed D gene, TRBD1, was not tested against the DNA. Germline CDR1 is SGHKS and CDR2 is YYEKEE (reference sequence). The CDR3 has 14 residues if both end residues are counted. CDR3: CASSTSDGRRGAFF.